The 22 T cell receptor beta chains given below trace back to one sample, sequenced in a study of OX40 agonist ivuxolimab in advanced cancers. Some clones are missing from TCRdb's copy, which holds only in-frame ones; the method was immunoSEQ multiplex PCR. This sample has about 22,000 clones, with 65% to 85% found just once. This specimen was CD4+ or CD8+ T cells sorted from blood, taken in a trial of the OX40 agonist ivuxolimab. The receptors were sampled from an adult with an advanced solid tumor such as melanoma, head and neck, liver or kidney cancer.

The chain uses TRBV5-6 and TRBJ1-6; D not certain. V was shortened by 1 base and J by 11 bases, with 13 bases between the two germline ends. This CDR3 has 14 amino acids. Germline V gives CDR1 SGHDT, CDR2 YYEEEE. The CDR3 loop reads CASSLRVVVTPLHF. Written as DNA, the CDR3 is TGTGCCAGCAGCTTGAGGGTGGTCGTAACACCCCTCCACTTT.

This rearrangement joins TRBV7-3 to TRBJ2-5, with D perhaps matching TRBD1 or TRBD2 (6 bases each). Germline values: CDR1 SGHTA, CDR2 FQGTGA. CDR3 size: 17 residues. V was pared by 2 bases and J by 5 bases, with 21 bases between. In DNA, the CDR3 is TGTGCCAGCAGCTTAGAGGGGGTTCGGGGGCCCCGGGAGACCCAGTACTTC. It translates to CASSLEGVRGPRETQYF.

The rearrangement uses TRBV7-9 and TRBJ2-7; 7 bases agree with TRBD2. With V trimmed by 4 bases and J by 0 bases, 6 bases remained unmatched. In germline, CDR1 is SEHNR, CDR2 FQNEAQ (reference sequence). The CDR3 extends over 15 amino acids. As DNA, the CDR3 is TGTGCCAGCAGCTCTCCCGGGACTACCTCCTACGAGCAGTACTTC. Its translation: CASSSPGTTSYEQYF.

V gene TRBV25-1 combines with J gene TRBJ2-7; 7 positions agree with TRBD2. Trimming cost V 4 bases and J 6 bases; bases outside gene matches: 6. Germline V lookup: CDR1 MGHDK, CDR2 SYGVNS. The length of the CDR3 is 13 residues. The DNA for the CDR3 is TGTGCCAGCAGTGGGGTCGGGAGGATCGAGCAGTACTTC. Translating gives CASSGVGRIEQYF.

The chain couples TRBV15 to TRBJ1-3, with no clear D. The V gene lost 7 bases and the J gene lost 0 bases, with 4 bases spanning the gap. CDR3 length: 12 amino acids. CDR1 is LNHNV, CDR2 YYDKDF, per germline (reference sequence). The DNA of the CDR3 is TGTGCCACCAAAGACTCTGGAAACACCATATATTTT. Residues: CATKDSGNTIYF.

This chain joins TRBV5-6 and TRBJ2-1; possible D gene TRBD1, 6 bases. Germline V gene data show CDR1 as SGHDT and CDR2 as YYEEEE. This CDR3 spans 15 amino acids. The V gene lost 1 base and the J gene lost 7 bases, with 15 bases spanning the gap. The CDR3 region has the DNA TGTGCCAGCAGCTTGAATCCAGGGGATATTAATGAGCAGTTCTTC. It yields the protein CASSLNPGDINEQFF.

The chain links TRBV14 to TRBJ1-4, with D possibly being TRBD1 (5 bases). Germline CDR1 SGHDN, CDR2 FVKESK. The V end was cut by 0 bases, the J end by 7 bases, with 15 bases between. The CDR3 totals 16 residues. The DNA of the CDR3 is TGTGCCAGCAGCCAAGATTTACGGGGCGCGGGTGAAAAACTGTTTTTT. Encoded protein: CASSQDLRGAGEKLFF.

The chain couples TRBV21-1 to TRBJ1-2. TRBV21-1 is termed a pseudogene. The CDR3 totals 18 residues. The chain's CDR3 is CASSKAKGTVQPNYGYTF. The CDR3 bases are TGTGCCAGCAGCAAAGCGAAAGGGACGGTCCAACCTAACTATGGCTACACCTTC.

Here the CDR3 DNA reads TGCAGCGTTGAAGACAGGGGGAGTAAGGACACCTTC. Translated: CSVEDRGSKDTF. V gene TRBV29-1 combines with J gene TRBJ1-2; 7 bases map to TRBD1. Germline trimming cut 0 bases from V and 12 bases from J; bases unmatched to any gene: 7. Per germline, CDR1 SQVTM and CDR2 ANQGSEA. The CDR3 contains 12 residues.

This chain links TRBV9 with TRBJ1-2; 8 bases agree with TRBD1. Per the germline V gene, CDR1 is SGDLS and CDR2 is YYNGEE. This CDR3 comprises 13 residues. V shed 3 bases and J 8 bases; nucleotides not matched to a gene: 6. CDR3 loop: CASSAGQGGGYTF. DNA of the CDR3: TGTGCCAGCAGCGCAGGACAGGGCGGAGGCTACACCTTC.

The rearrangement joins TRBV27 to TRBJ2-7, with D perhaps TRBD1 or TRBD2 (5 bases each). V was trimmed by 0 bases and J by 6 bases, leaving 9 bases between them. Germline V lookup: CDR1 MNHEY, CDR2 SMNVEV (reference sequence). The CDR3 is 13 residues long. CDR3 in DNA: TGTGCCAGCAGTTTATCGGGACGGATCGAGCAGTACTTC. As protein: CASSLSGRIEQYF.

CDR3 coding DNA: TGTGCCAGCGGCCACTTTTGGGTGGCAGGGAAAGCCTACGAGCAGTACTTC. It translates to CASGHFWVAGKAYEQYF. The chain has TRBV5-8 and TRBJ2-7, with TRBD1 as a possible D gene (5 bases). V was trimmed by 7 bases and J by 2 bases, leaving 25 bases between them. This CDR3 spans 17 amino acids. The germline gives CDR1 SGHTS, CDR2 YDEGEE.

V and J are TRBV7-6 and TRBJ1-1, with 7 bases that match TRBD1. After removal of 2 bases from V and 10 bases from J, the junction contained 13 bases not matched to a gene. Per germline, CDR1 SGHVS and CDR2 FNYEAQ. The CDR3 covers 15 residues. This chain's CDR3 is CASSLRQGAGGGAFF. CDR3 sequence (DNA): TGTGCCAGCAGCTTAAGACAGGGCGCAGGCGGTGGAGCTTTCTTT. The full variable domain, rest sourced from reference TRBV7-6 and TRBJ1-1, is GAGVSQSPRYKVTKRGQDVALRCDPISGHVSLYWYRQALGQGPEFLTYFNYEAQQDKSGLPNDRFSAERPEGSISTLTIQRTEQRDSAMYRCASSLRQGAGGGAFFGQGTRLTVV.

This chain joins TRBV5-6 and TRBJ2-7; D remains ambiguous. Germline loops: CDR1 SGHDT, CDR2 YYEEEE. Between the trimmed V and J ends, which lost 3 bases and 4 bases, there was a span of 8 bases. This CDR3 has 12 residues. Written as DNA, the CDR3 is TGTGCCAGCAGCTGGGATGGGTACGAGCAGTACTTC. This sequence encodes CASSWDGYEQYF.

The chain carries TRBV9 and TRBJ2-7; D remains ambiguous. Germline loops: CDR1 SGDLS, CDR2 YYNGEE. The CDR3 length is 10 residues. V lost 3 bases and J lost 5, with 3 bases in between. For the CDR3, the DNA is TGTGCCAGCAGCGGGAACGAGCAGTACTTC. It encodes CASSGNEQYF.

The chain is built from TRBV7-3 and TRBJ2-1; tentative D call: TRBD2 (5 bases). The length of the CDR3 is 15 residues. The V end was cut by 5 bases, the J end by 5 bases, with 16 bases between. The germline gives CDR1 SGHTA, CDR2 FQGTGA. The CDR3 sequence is CASSPGNSQDNEQFF. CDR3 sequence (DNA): TGTGCCAGCAGCCCCGGGAACTCGCAGGACAATGAGCAGTTCTTC.

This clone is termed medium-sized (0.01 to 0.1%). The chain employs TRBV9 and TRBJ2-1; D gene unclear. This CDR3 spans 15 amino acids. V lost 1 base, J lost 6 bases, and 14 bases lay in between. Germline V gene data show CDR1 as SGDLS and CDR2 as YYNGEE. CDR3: CASSVSKVTANEQFF. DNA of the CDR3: TGTGCCAGCAGCGTATCCAAGGTAACAGCCAATGAGCAGTTCTTC.

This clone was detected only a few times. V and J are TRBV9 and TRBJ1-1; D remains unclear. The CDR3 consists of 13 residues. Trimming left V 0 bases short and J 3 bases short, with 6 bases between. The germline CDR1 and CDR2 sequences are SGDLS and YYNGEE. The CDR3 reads CASSVGSYTEAFF. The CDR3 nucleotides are TGTGCCAGCAGCGTAGGGTCCTACACTGAAGCTTTCTTT.

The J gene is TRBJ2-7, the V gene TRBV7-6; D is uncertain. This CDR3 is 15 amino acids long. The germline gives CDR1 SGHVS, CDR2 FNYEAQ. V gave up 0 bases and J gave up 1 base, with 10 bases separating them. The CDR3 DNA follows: TGTGCCAGCAGCTTAGCAGATGACAAATCCTACGAGCAGTACTTC. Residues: CASSLADDKSYEQYF.

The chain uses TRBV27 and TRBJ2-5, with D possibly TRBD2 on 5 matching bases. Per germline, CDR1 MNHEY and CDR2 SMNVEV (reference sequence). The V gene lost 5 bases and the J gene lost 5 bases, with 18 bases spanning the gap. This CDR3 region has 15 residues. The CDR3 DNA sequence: TGTGCCAGCAGTCCGCGGGCCCAAGTAGGGGAGACCCAGTACTTC. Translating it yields CASSPRAQVGETQYF.

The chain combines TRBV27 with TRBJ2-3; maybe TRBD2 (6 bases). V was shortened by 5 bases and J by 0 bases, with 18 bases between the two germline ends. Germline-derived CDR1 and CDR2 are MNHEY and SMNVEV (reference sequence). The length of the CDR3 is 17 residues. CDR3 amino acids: CASSPQNGGLSTDTQYF. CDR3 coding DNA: TGTGCCAGCAGTCCACAGAACGGAGGGCTAAGCACAGATACGCAGTATTTT.

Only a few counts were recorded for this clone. The CDR3 sequence is CASSPRSNGYTF. Here the CDR3 DNA reads TGTGCCAGCAGCCCCCGATCGAATGGCTACACCTTC. The chain couples TRBV7-2 to TRBJ1-2; D call uncertain. The CDR3 extends over 12 amino acids. Germline V gives CDR1 SGHTA, CDR2 FQGNSA. Trimming took off 5 bases at V and 6 bases at J, with 10 bases between the two ends.